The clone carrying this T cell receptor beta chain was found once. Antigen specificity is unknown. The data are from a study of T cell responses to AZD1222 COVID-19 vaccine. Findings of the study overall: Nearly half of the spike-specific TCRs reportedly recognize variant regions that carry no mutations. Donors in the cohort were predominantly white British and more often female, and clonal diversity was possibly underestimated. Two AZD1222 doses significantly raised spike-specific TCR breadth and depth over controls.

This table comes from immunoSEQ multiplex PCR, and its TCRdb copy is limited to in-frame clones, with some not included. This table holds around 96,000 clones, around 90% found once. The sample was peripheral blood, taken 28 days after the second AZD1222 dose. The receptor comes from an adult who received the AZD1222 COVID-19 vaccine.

The CDR3 DNA reads TGCGCCAGCAGCTCGGGGGGGACGGCGGATTCACCCCTCCACTTT. Protein sequence: CASSSGGTADSPLHF. The V and J genes are TRBV5-1 and TRBJ1-6, with D perhaps TRBD1 (5 bases). Germline CDR1 reads SGHRS; CDR2 reads YFSETQ. V lost 3 bases and J lost 8, with 15 bases in between. This CDR3 spans 15 amino acids.